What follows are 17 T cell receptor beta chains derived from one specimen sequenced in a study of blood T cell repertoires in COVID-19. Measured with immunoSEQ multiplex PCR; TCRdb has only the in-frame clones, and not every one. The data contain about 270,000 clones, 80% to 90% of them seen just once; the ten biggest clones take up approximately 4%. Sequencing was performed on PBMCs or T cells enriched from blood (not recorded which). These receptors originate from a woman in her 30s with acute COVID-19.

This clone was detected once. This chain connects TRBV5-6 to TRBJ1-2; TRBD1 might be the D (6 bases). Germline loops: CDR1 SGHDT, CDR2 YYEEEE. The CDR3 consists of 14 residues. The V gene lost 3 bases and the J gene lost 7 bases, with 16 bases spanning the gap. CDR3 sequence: CASSSWTEASGYTF. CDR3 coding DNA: TGTGCCAGCAGCTCGTGGACAGAGGCGAGTGGCTACACCTTC.

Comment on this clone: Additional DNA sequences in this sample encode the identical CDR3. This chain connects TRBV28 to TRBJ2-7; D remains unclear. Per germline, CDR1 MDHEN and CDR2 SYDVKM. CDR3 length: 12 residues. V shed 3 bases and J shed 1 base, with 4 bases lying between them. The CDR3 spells CASSFLSYEQYF. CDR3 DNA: TGTGCCAGCAGTTTCTTATCCTACGAGCAGTACTTC.

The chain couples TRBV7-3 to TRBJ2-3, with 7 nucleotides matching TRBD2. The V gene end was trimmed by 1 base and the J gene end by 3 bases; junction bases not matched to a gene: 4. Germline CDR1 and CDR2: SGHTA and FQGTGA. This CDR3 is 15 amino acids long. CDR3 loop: CASSLRGGRTDTQYF. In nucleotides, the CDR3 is TGTGCCAGCAGCTTAAGGGGGGGTAGGACAGATACGCAGTATTTT.

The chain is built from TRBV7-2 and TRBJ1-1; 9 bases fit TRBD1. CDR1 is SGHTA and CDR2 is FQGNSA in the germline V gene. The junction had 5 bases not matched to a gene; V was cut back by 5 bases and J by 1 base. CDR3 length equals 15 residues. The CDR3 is CASSQQGARNTEAFF. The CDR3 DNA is TGTGCCAGCAGCCAACAGGGGGCGCGGAACACTGAAGCTTTCTTT. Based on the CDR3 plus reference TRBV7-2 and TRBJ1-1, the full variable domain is GAGVSQSPSNKVTEKGKDVELRCDPISGHTALYWYRQSLGQGLEFLIYFQGNSAPDKSGLPSDRFSAERTGGSVSTLTIQRTQQEDSAVYLCASSQQGARNTEAFFGQGTRLTVV.

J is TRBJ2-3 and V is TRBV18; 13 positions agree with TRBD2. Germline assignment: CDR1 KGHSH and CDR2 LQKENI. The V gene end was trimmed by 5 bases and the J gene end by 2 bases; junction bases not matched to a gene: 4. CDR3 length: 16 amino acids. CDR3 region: CASSDGLAGATDTQYF. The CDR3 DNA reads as TGTGCCAGCTCAGACGGACTAGCGGGAGCCACAGATACGCAGTATTTT.

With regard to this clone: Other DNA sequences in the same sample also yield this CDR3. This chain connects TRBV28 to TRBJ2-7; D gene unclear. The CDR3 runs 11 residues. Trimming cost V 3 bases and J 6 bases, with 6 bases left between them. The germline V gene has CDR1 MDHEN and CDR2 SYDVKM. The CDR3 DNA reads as TGTGCCAGCAGTTTGACGGGCGAGCAGTACTTC. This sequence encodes CASSLTGEQYF.

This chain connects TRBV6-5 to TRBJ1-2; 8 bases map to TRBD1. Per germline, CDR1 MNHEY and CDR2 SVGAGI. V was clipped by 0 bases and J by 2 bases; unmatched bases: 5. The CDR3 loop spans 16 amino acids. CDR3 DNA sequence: TGTGCCAGCAGTTACTCATGGACAGGGACCAACTATGGCTACACCTTC. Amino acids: CASSYSWTGTNYGYTF.

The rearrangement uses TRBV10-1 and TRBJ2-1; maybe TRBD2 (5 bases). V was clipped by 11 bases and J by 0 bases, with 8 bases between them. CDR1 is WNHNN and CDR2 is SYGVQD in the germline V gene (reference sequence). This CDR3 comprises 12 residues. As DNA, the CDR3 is TGCGCCGGACTGGTCTCCTACAATGAGCAGTTCTTC. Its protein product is CAGLVSYNEQFF.

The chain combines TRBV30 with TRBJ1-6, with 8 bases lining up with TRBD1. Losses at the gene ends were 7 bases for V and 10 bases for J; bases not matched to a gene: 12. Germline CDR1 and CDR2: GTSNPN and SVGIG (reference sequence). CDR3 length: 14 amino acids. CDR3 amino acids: CAFHKTGVGSPLHF. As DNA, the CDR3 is TGTGCCTTCCACAAGACAGGGGTCGGATCACCCCTCCACTTT.

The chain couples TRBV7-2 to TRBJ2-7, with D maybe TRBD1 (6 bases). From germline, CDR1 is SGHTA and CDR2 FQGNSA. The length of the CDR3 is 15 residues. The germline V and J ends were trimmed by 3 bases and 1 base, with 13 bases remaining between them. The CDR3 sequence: CASSLTDGQSYEQYF. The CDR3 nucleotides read TGTGCCAGCAGCTTGACTGACGGACAGTCCTACGAGCAGTACTTC.

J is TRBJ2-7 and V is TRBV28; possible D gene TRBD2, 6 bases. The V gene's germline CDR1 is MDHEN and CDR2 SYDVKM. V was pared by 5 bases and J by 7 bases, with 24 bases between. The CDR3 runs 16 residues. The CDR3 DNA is TGTGCCAGCAGTCATGGGACCGGGAGCGCCTCTCGGGAGCAGTACTTC. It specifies CASSHGTGSASREQYF.

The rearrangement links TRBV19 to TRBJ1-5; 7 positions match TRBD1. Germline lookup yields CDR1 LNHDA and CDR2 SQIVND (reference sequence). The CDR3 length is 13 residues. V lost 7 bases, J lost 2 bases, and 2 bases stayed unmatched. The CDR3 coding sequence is TGTGCCAGTAACGGACAGGGCAATCAGCCCCAGCATTTT. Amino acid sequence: CASNGQGNQPQHF. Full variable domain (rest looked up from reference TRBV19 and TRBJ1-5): DGGITQSPKYLFRKEGQNVTLSCEQNLNHDAMYWYRQDPGQGLRLIYYSQIVNDFQKGDIAEGYSVSREKKESFPLTVTSAQKNPTAFYLCASNGQGNQPQHFGDGTRLSIL.

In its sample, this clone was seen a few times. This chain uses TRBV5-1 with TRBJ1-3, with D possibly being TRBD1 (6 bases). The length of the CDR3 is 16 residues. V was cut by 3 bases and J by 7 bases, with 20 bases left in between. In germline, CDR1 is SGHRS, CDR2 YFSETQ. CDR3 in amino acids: CASSSTTGNVGNTIYF. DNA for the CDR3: TGCGCCAGCAGCTCGACAACAGGGAACGTCGGCAACACCATATATTTT.

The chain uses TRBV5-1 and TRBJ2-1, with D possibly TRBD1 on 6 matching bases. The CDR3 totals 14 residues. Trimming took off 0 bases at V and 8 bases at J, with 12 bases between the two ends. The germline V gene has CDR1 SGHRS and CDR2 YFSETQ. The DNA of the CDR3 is TGCGCCAGCAGCTTGGCGCCAGGGGTCCATGAGCAGTTCTTC. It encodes CASSLAPGVHEQFF.

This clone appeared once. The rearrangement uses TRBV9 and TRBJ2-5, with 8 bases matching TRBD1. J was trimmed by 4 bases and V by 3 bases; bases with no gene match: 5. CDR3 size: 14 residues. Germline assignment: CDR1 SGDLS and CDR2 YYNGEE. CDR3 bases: TGTGCCAGCAGCGAAACTGGGACAGGAGAGACCCAGTACTTC. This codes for CASSETGTGETQYF.

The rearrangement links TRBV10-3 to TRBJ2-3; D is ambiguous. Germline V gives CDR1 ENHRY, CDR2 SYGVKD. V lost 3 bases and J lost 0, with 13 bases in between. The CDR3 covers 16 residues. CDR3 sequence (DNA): TGTGCCATCAGTGATGATGGCGGAGATAGCACAGATACGCAGTATTTT. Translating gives CAISDDGGDSTDTQYF.

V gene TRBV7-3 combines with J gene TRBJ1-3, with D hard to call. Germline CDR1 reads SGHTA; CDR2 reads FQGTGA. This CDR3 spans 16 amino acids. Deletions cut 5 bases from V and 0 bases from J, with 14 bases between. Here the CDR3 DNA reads TGTGCCAGCAGCACCAGTGAGCGTACCTCTGGAAACACCATATATTTT. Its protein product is CASSTSERTSGNTIYF.